The 6 T cell receptor beta chains below come from one sample, sequenced in a study of T-cell reconstitution after alpha-beta-depleted transplantation in children. Preparing the TCRbeta library involved the use of unique molecular identifiers. TCRdb fed the PCR reads into MiXCR, producing one record per CDR3 protein. Counted here are 450,000 to 600,000 distinct CDR3 sequences, around 19% occurring once; the ten biggest clones make up approximately 3%. The source was PBMCs from the stem cell graft donor, collected from the stem cell graft. The receptors here all came from a human donor who donated a stem cell graft to a child with acute lymphoblastic leukemia.

This clonotype was detected a few times. This chain links TRBV12-3 or TRBV12-4 with TRBJ2-2; unclear D gene. The CDR3 is made up of 15 amino acids. V shed 5 bases and J shed 7 bases, with 17 bases lying between them. CDR3: CASSPDLIVVGELFF. The CDR3, as DNA: TGTGCCAGCAGTCCAGATCTGATCGTGGTCGGGGAGCTGTTTTTT.

The V gene is TRBV20-1, the J gene TRBJ2-1, with D maybe TRBD1 (5 bases). The germline V gene has CDR1 DFQATT and CDR2 SNEGSKA (reference sequence). The CDR3 sequence is 13 residues long. V gave up 6 bases and J gave up 0 bases, with 9 bases separating them. Here the CDR3 DNA reads TGCAGTGCAGCTGACAGCTCCTACAATGAGCAGTTCTTC. Its protein product is CSAADSSYNEQFF.

This clonotype was seen only a few times. This chain connects TRBV6-5 to TRBJ1-2; no clear D gene. CDR3 length: 15 residues. V dropped 0 bases and J dropped 7 bases, with 15 bases sitting between them. CDR1 and CDR2 from the germline V gene are MNHEY and SVGAGI. The CDR3 loop reads CASSYSSAILSGYTF. CDR3 nucleotides: TGTGCCAGCAGTTACTCGTCGGCTATCTTGTCTGGCTACACCTTC.

J is TRBJ2-7 and V is TRBV24-1; 7 bases agree with TRBD1. CDR1 is KGHDR, CDR2 SFDVKD, per germline. This CDR3 spans 14 amino acids. V dropped 2 bases and J dropped 2; count of bases not matched to a gene: 2. CDR3 coding DNA: TGTGCCACCAGTGATTGGGACAGACCCTACGAGCAGTACTTC. Amino acids: CATSDWDRPYEQYF.

The V and J genes are TRBV6-2 or TRBV6-3 and TRBJ2-3; either TRBD1 or TRBD2 may supply D (5 bases each). Trimming removed 8 bases at V and 2 bases at J, with 17 bases between. The germline gives CDR1 MNHEY, CDR2 SVGEGT. The CDR3 runs 15 residues. CDR3 nucleotide sequence: TGTGCCAGCCAAAGACCCCGGGACGCCACAGATACGCAGTATTTT. Protein product: CASQRPRDATDTQYF.

The table lists this clonotype with a few counts. This chain links TRBV27 with TRBJ2-7; a weak D match, TRBD2 (6 bases). CDR3 length: 14 amino acids. Trimming left V 6 bases short and J 5 bases short, with 17 bases between. The germline gives CDR1 MNHEY, CDR2 SMNVEV (reference sequence). CDR3 amino acids: CASSPRGVEDEQYF. The CDR3 nucleotides are TGTGCCAGCAGCCCCCGCGGGGTTGAGGACGAGCAGTACTTC.